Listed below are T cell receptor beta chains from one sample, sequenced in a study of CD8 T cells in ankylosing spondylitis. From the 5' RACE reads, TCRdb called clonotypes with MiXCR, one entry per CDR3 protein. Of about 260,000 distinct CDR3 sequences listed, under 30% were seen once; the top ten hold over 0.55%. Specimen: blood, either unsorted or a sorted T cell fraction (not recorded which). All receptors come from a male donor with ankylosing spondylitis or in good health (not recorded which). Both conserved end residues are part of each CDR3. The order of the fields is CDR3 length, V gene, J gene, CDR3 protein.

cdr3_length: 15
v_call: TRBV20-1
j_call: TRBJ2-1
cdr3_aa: CSAPFIVGGIDEQFF

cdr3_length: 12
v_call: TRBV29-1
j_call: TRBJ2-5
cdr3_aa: CSAGTSGETQYF

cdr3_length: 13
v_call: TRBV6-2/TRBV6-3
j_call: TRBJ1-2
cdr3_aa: CASAPGARSGYTF

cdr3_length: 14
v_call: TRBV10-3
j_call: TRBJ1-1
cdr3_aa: CAIREDGVNTEAFF

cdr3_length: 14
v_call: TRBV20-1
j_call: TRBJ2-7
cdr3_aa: CSARASGGPYEQYF

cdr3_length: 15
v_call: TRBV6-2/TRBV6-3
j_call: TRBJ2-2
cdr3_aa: CASSKDRGGTGELFF

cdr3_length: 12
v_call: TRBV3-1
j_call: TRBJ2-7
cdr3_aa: CASSHKDNEQYF

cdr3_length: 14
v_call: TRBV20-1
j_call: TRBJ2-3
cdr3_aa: CSASNRARADTQYF

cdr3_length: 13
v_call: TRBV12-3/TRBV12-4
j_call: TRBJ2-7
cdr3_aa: CASSTRASYEQYF

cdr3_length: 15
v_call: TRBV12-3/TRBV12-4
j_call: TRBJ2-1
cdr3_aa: CASRRTDNDYNEQFF

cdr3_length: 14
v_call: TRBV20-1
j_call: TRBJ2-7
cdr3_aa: CSASSGTSPYEQYF

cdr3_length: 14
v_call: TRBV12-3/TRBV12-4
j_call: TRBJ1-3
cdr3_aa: CASRGQASGNTIYF

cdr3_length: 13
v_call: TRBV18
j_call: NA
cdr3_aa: CASSPTGLDEQYF

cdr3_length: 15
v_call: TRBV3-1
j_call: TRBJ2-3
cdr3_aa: CASSQSGLAMNTQYF

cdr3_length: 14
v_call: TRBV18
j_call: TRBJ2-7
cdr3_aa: CASSPGQGGHEQYF

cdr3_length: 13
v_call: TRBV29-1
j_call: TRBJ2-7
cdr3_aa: CSAAGGHTYEQYF

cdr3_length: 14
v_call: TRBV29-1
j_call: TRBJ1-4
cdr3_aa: CSVKNRGRTEKLFF

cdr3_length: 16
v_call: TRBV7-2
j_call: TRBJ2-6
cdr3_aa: CASSLARVSGANVLTF

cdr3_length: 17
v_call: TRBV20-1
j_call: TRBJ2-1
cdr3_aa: CSATHSYQAGGLNEQFF

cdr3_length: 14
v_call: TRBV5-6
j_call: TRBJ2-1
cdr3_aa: CASSQVRGWNEQFF

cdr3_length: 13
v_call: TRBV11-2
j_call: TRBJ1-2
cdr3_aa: CASSAPQGYGYTF

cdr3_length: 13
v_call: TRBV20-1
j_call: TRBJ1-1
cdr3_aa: CSARDTMNTEAFF

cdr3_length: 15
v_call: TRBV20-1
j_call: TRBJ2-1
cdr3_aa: CSARPPSGGRNEQFF

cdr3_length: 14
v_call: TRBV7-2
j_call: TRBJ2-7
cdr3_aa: CASSPGTGLYEQYF

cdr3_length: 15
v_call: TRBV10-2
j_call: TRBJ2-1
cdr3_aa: CASREGQGAIVEQFF

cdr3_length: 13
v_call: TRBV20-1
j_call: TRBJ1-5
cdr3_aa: CSAREGPNQPQHF